This TCR beta chain was observed in a study of identical twins (TCRdb year 2016). Background on the whole study: To test whether fetal clonotypes persist, this study deep-sequenced TCR alpha and beta repertoires from monozygotic twins, from unrelated adults of various ages, and from cord blood. Replicate twin experiments were performed at different times using different library preparation protocols to rule out contamination. Summary of the overall study and its limitations: Conclusions relied on cross-sectional statistical analysis, since the same donors could not be followed over many years. Compared with coincidental sharing between unrelated individuals, out-of-frame TCR alpha sequences shared between twins showed an excess of sequences with low generation probability. Fewer insertions were carried by abundant cord blood beta clonotypes; a weaker similar trend was observed in young adult naive repertoires, while no such trend was observed in memory repertoires. Invariant T cells such as MAIT and iNKT could partly confound zero-insertion analyses, although diverse VJ usage argued against such confounding for most clonotypes. In monozygotic twins, out-of-frame TCR alpha sharing was systematically underestimated by recombination models, although the models agreed with sharing between unrelated individuals. The excess sharing between twins in beta out-of-frame sequences was weaker because fewer shared sequences reduced the signal-to-noise ratio.

With respect to this clonotype: It lacks a known antigen. Base qualities were left out, and no much larger clone turns up one base away.

Every donor was a healthy Caucasian. The twin cohort comprised three pairs of female monozygotic twins, all aged about 18 to 30 years. Positive isolation kits from Invitrogen were used to isolate the CD4+ and CD8+ T cell populations. The germline V gene (reference sequence) supplies CDR1 DFQATT and CDR2 SNEGSKA. Including the terminal cysteine and phenylalanine, the CDR3 comprises 14 residues. Only the CDR3 part of the read is kept: 42 bases, read in frame from the first base. For this chain, trimming is 6 bases at the V end and 5 bases at the J end, and the number of junction bases without a gene match is 11. Library creation used 5' RACE. The data were produced on an Illumina HiSeq 2000. Template switching added a universal primer binding site, and the final cDNA carried a unique molecular identifier that allowed TCR cDNA molecules to be counted accurately. Specific primers in the conserved constant-segment region were used to synthesize first-strand cDNA for TCR alpha and beta chains. Each cDNA library was double barcoded, with a SMART-Mk sample barcode plus Illumina barcodes, to control for contamination. TruSeq adapter sequences and Illumina sample barcodes were added in two successive PCR steps. TCR alpha and beta cDNA libraries were sequenced on the Illumina HiSeq platform with custom primers. Turning to the authors' computational methods: MiGEC processed the raw reads to extract unique molecular identifiers, while MiXCR was used to determine the CDR3 positions. For each individual, recombination models were inferred using an EM algorithm with the repgenHMM and IGoR tools. Shared clonotype analysis was performed with the tcR package in R, normalizing sharing by the product of cloneset sizes. To study raw recombination without the effects of thymic and clonal selection, out-of-frame nonproductive sequences were analyzed. TCRdb trimmed public reads at Q25 via fastp, called clones via MiXCR and kept in-frame beta chains. A single entry per CDR3 protein holds the most common genes and DNA from its merged rows. These V and J calls are TCRdb output, not the study's own analysis. The table for this sample lists approximately 260,000 distinct CDR3 sequences; approximately 8.3% of them were counted only once. The top ten clones comprise approximately 3% of the sample.

These data were also reused for a study on yellow fever vaccine responses in identical twins. Looking at the second paper: The T cell response to vaccination in identical twins was reported by the authors to appear partly convergent and partly personalized. The study precisely tracked vaccine-responding T cell clones in identical twins.

Sequencing was performed on CD8+ T cells sorted from blood. This sequence originates from a woman between 18 and 30 years old in good health. Recombination joined TRBV20-1 with TRBJ2-7, with 9 central nucleotides matching TRBD2. In nucleotides, the sequence is TGCAGTGCCCGGACTGCGGGAGGGTCCCACGAGCAGTACTTC. The encoded protein is CSARTAGGSHEQYF.